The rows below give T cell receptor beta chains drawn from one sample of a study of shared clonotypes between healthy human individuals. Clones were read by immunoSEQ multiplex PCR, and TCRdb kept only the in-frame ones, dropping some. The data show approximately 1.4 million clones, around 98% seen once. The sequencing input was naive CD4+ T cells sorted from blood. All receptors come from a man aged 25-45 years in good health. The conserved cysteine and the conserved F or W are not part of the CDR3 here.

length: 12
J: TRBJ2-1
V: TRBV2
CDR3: ASSEVRVGGEQF

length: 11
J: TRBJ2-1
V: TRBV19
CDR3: ASSESAYNEQF

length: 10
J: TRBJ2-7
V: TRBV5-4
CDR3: ASSRSRNEQY

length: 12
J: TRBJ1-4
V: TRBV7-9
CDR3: ASSFYRGEEKLF

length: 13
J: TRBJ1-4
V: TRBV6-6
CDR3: ASNLGQGINEKLF

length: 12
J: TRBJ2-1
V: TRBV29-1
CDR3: SVRDTNSYNEQF

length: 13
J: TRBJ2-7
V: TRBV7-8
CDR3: ASSANVLSSYEQY

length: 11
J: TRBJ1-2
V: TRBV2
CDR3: ASSADSNYGYT

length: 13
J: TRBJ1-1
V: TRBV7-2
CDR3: ASSLPALRYPEAF

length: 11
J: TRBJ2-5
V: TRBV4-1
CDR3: ASSQGTGETQY

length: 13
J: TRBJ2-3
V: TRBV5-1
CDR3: ASSLPGGPGDTQY

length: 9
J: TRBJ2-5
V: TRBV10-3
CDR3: AISSKETQY

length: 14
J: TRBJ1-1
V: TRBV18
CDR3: ASSPPQGEWNTEAF

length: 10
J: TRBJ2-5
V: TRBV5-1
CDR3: ASSRPQETQY

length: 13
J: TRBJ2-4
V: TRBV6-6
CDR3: ASSRNRDNKNIQY

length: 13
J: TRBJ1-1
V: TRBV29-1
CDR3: SVSGTVTSDTEAF

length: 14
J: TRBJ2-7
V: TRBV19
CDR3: ASSRSSAGTTYEQY

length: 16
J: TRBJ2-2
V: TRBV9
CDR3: ASSPGLAGGAGAGELF

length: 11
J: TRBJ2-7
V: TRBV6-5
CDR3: ASSYSTSYEQY

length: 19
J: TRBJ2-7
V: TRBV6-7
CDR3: ASSYPLGGAVGFCLSYEQY

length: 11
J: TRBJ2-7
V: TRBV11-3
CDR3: ASSNSLLGEQY

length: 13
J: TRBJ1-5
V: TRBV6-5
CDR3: ASSYSGQGNQPQH